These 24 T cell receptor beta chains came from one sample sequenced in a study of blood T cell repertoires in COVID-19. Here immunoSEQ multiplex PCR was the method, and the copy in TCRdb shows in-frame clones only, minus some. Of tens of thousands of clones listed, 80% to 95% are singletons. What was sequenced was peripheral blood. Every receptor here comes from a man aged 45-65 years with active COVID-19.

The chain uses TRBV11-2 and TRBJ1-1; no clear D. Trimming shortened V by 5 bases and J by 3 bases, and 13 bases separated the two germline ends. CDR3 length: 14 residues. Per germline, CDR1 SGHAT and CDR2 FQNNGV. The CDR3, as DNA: TGTGCCAGCAGCCCAACAGCCTTCGACACTGAAGCTTTCTTT. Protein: CASSPTAFDTEAFF. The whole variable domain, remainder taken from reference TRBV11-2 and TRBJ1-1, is EAGVAQSPRYKIIEKRQSVAFWCNPISGHATLYWYQQILGQGPKLLIQFQNNGVVDDSQLPKDRFSAERLKGVDSTLKIQPAKLEDSAVYLCASSPTAFDTEAFFGQGTRLTVV.

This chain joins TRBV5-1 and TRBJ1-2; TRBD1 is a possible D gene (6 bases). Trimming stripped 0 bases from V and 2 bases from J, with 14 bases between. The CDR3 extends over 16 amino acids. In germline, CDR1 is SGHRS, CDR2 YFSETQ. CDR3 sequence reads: CASSLVDRNRNYGYTF. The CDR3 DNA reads TGCGCCAGCAGCTTGGTCGACAGGAACCGAAACTATGGCTACACCTTC.

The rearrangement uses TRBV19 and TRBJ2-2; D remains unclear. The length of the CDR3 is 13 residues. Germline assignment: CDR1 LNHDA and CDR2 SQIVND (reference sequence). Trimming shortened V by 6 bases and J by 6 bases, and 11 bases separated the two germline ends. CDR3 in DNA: TGTGCCAGTAGGCCCTCTGGGCCCGGGGAGCTGTTTTTT. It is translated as CASRPSGPGELFF.

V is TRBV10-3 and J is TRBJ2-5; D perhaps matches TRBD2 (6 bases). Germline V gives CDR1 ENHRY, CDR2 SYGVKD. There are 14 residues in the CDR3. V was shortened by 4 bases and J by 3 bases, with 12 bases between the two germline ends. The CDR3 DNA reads TGTGCCATCAGTGGTTCCGGGAGAGAAGAGACCCAGTACTTC. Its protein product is CAISGSGREETQYF.

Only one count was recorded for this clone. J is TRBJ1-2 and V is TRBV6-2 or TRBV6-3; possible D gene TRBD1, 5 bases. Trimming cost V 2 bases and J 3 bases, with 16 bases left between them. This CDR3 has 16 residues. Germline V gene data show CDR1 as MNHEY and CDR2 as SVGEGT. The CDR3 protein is CASSYSVVGGYYGYTF. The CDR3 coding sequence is TGTGCCAGCAGTTACAGCGTGGTCGGGGGATACTATGGCTACACCTTC.

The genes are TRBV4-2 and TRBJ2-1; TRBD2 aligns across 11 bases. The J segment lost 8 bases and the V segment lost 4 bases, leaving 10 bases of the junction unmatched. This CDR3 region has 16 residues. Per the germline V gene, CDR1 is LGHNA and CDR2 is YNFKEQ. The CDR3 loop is CASSPTSGGVSDEQFF. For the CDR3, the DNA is TGTGCCAGCAGCCCTACTAGCGGGGGAGTCTCGGATGAGCAGTTCTTC.

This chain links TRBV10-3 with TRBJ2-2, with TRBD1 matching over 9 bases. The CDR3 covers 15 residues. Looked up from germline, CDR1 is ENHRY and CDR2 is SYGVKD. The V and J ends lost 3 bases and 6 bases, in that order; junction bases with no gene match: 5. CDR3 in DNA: TGTGCCATCAGTGAACGGACAGGGGTGCCCGGGGAGCTGTTTTTT. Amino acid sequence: CAISERTGVPGELFF.

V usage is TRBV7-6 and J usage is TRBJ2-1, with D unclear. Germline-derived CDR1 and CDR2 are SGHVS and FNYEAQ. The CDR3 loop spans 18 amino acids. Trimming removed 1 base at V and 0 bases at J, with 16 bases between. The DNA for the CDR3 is TGTGCCAGCAGCTTAGGCATGAGGTTCATACTCTCCTACAATGAGCAGTTCTTC. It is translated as CASSLGMRFILSYNEQFF. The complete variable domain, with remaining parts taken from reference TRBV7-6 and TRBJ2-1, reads GAGVSQSPRYKVTKRGQDVALRCDPISGHVSLYWYRQALGQGPEFLTYFNYEAQQDKSGLPNDRFSAERPEGSISTLTIQRTEQRDSAMYRCASSLGMRFILSYNEQFFGPGTRLTVL.

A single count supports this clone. CDR3 in amino acids: CASSLLAGSGGANVLTF. The CDR3 DNA is TGCGCCAGCAGCTTACTAGCGGGAAGCGGTGGGGCCAACGTCCTGACTTTC. V is TRBV5-1 and J is TRBJ2-6; 10 nucleotides agree with TRBD2. The CDR3 covers 17 residues. Germline lookup yields CDR1 SGHRS and CDR2 YFSETQ. The V segment lost 2 bases and the J segment 3 bases; nucleotides outside the gene matches: 5.

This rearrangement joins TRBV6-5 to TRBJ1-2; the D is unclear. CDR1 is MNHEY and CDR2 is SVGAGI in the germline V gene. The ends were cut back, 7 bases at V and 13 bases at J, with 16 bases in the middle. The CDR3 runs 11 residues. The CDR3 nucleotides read TGTGCCAGCATGAGCGGTTATTTCTCCACCTTC. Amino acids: CASMSGYFSTF.

CDR3 sequence (DNA): TGTGCCAGCAGCCCCCCCGGTTCCTACGAGCAGTACTTC. Encoded protein: CASSPPGSYEQYF. The chain combines TRBV9 with TRBJ2-7; D not resolved. Germline CDR1 SGDLS, CDR2 YYNGEE. This CDR3 has 13 residues. Trimming stripped 4 bases from V and 1 base from J, with 9 bases between.

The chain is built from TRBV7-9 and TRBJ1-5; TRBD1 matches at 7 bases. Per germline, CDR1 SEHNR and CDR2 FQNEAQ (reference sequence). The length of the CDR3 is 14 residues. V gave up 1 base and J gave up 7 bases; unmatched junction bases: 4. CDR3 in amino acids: CASSLDRGDQPQHF. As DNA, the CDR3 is TGTGCCAGCAGCTTAGACAGGGGAGACCAGCCCCAGCATTTT.

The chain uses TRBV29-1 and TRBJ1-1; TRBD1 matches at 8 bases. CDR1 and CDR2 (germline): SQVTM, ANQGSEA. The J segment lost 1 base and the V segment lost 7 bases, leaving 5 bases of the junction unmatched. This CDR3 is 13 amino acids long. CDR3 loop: CSGLTGANTEAFF. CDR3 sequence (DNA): TGCAGCGGCCTGACAGGGGCGAACACTGAAGCTTTCTTT.

The CDR3 region has the DNA TGTGCCACCAGCCTTGGGGCTAGCGGGAGAAAGAATGAGCAGTTCTTC. Protein sequence: CATSLGASGRKNEQFF. The rearrangement links TRBV15 to TRBJ2-1; 10 bases line up with TRBD2. Germline V gene sequence: CDR1 LNHNV, CDR2 YYDKDF (reference sequence). With V trimmed by 5 bases and J by 7 bases, 11 bases remained unmatched. The CDR3 is made up of 16 amino acids. The full variable domain, with the rest looked up from reference TRBV15 and TRBJ2-1, is DAMVIQNPRYQVTQFGKPVTLSCSQTLNHNVMYWYQQKSSQAPKLLFHYYDKDFNNEADTPDNFQSRRPNTSFCFLDIRSPGLGDTAMYLCATSLGASGRKNEQFFGPGTRLTVL.

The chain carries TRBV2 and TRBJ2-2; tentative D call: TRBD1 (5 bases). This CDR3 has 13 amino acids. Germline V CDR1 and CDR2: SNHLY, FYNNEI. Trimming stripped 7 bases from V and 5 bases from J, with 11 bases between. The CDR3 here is CASNQGPTGELFF. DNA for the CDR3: TGTGCCAGCAACCAGGGTCCAACCGGGGAGCTGTTTTTT.

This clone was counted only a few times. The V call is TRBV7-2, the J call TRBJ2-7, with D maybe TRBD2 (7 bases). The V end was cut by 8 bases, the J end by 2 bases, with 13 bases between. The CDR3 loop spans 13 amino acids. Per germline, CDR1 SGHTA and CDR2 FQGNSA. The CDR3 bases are TGTGCCAGCCGCCAAGGGGGGGCCTACGAGCAGTACTTC. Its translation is CASRQGGAYEQYF.

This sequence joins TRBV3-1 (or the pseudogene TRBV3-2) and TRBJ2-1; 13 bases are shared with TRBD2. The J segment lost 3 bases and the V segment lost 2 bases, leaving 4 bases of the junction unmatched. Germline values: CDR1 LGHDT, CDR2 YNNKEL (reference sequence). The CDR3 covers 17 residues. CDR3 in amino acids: CASSQRLAGGHYNEQFF. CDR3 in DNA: TGTGCCAGCAGCCAACGACTAGCGGGAGGCCACTACAATGAGCAGTTCTTC.

Here the CDR3 DNA reads TGTGCCAGCAGCTTACGGGGGGCTGGTGAGACCCAGTACTTC. Its translation is CASSLRGAGETQYF. V gene TRBV7-9 combines with J gene TRBJ2-5; TRBD2 is a possible D gene (7 bases). CDR3 length: 14 amino acids. Trimming took 2 bases from V and 5 from J, leaving 12 bases between them. CDR1 and CDR2 (germline): SEHNR, FQNEAQ (reference sequence). Complete variable domain (other parts from reference TRBV7-9 and TRBJ2-5): DTGVSQNPRHKITKRGQNVTFRCDPISEHNRLYWYRQTLGQGPEFLTYFQNEAQLEKSRLLSDRFSAERPKGSFSTLEIQRTEQGDSAMYLCASSLRGAGETQYFGPGTRLLVL.

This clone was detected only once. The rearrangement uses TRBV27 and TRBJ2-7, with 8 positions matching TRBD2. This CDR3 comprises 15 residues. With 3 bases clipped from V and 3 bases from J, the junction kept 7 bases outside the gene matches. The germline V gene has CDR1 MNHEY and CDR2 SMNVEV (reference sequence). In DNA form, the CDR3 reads TGTGCCAGCAGTTTTGTAGCGGGAATTAGCTACGAGCAGTACTTC. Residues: CASSFVAGISYEQYF.

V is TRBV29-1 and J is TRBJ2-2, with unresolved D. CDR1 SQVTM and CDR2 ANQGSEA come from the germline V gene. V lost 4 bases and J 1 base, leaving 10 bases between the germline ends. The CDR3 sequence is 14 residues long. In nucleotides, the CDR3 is TGCAGCGTTGCTCACCCGGTGAACACCGGGGAGCTGTTTTTT. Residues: CSVAHPVNTGELFF.

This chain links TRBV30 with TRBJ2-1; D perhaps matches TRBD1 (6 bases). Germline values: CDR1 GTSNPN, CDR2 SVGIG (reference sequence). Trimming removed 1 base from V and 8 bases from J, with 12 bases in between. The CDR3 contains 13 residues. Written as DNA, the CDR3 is TGTGCCTGGAGTGGGGGGCCCGCCCATGAGCAGTTCTTC. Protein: CAWSGGPAHEQFF.

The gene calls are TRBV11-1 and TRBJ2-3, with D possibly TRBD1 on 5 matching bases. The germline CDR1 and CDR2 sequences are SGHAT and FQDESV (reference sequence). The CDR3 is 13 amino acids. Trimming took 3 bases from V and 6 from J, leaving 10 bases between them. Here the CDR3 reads CASSFGHGDTQYF. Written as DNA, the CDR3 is TGTGCCAGCAGCTTTGGACACGGGGATACGCAGTATTTT.

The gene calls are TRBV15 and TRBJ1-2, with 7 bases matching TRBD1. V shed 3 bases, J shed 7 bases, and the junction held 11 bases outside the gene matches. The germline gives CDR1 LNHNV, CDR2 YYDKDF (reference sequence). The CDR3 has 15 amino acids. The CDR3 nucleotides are TGTGCCACCAGCAGGGATGGAAGGGGGCTGGGTGGCTACACCTTC. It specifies CATSRDGRGLGGYTF.

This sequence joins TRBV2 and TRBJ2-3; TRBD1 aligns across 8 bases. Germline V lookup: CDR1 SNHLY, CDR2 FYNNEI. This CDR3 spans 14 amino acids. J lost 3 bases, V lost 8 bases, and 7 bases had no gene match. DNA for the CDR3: TGTGCCAGCCGGACAGGGATAGGGACAGATACGCAGTATTTT. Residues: CASRTGIGTDTQYF.